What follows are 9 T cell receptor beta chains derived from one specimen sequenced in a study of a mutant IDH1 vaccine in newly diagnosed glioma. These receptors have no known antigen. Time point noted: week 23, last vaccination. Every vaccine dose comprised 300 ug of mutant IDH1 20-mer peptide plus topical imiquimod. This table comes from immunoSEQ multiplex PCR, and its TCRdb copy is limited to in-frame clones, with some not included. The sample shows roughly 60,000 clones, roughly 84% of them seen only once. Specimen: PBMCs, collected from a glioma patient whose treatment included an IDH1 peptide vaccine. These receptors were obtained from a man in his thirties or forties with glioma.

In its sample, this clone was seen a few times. CDR3 DNA: TGTGCCAGCAGCCTTCGGGGGGGACAGCCTGAAGCTTTCTTT. The encoded protein is CASSLRGGQPEAFF. The chain couples TRBV7-8 to TRBJ1-1; TRBD1 matches at 7 bases. The germline V gene encodes CDR1 SGHVS and CDR2 FQNEAQ. V dropped 5 bases and J dropped 6; count of bases not matched to a gene: 9. This CDR3 is built from 14 residues.

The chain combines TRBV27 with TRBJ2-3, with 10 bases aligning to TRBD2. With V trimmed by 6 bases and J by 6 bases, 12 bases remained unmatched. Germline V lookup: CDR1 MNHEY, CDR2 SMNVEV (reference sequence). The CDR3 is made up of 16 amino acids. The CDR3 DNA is TGTGCCAGCAGCACTCCTTCTAGCGGGGGCTCTGATACGCAGTATTTT. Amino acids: CASSTPSSGGSDTQYF.

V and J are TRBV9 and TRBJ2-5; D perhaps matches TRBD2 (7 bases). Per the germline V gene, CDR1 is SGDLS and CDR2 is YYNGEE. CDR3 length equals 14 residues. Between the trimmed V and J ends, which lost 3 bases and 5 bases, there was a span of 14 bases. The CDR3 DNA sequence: TGTGCCAGCAGCGCCCTGGGGGGGCCGGAGACCCAGTACTTC. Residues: CASSALGGPETQYF.

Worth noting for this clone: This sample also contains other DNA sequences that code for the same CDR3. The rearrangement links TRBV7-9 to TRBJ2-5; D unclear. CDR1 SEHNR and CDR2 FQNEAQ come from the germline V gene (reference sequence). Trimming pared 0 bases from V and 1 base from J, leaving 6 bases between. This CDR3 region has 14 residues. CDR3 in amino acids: CASSLAGSQETQYF. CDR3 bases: TGTGCCAGCAGCTTAGCGGGCAGCCAAGAGACCCAGTACTTC.

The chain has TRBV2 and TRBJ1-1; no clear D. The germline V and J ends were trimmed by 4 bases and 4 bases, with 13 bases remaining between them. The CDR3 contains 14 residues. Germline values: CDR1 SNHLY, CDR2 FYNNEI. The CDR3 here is CASSGEGSGTEAFF. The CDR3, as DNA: TGTGCCAGCAGTGGGGAGGGTTCGGGCACTGAAGCTTTCTTT. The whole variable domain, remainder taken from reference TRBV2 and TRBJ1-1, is EPEVTQTPSHQVTQMGQEVILRCVPISNHLYFYWYRQILGQKVEFLVSFYNNEISEKSEIFDDQFSVERPDGSNFTLKIRSTKLEDSAMYFCASSGEGSGTEAFFGQGTRLTVV.

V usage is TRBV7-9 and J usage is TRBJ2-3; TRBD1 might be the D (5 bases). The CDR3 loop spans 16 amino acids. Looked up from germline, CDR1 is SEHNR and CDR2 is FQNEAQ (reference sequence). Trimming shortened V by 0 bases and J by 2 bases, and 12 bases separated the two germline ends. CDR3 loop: CASSLAVQALTDTQYF. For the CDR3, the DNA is TGTGCCAGCAGCTTAGCGGTACAGGCACTCACAGATACGCAGTATTTT.

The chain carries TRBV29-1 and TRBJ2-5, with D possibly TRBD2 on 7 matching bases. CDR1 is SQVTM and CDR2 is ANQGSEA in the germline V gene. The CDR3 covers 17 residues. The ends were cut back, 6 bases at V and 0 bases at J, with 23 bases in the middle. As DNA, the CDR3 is TGCAGCGTCCCCTATTGGGGGGGGGCGACGTACCAAGAGACCCAGTACTTC. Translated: CSVPYWGGATYQETQYF.

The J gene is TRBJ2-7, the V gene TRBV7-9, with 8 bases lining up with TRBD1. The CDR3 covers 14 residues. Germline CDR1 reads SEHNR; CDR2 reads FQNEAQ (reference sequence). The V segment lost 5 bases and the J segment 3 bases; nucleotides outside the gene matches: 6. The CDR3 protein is CASSARDRYYEQYF. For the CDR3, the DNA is TGTGCCAGCAGCGCCCGGGACAGGTACTACGAGCAGTACTTC. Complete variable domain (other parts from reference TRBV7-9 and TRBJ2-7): DTGVSQNPRHKITKRGQNVTFRCDPISEHNRLYWYRQTLGQGPEFLTYFQNEAQLEKSRLLSDRFSAERPKGSFSTLEIQRTEQGDSAMYLCASSARDRYYEQYFGPGTRLTVT.

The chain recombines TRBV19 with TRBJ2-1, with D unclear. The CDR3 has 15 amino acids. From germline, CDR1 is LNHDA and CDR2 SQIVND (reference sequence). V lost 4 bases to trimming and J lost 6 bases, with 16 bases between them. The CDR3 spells CASSTYHVLGNEQFF. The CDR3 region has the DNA TGTGCCAGTAGTACTTATCACGTTCTCGGCAATGAGCAGTTCTTC.